Below are 19 T cell receptor beta chains sequenced from a single sample in a study of blood T cell repertoires in COVID-19. Produced via immunoSEQ multiplex PCR; TCRdb's table is partial and in-frame only. The sample holds about 270,000 clones, around 86% seen once. Specimen: peripheral blood. The receptors were sampled from a woman aged 60-75 years with active or convalescent COVID-19.

The chain uses TRBV27 and TRBJ2-7; a possible D gene is TRBD2 (6 bases). CDR1 and CDR2 (germline): MNHEY, SMNVEV (reference sequence). V was cut by 3 bases and J by 4 bases, with 13 bases left in between. The CDR3 spans 14 residues. CDR3 residues: CASSFEGRPYEQYF. The CDR3 nucleotides are TGTGCCAGCAGTTTCGAGGGGAGGCCTTACGAGCAGTACTTC.

This chain joins TRBV7-7 and TRBJ2-5, with 10 bases aligning to TRBD2. In germline, CDR1 is SSHAT, CDR2 FNYEAQ (reference sequence). The CDR3 runs 17 residues. The V and J ends lost 0 bases and 5 bases, in that order; junction bases with no gene match: 9. CDR3 sequence (DNA): TGTGCCAGCAGCTTAGCTTCCAGCGGGGGGGCCCGGGAGACCCAGTACTTC. Translated, it gives CASSLASSGGARETQYF.

The CDR3 loop reads CASSQVMGGQGLSYEQYF. The DNA for the CDR3 is TGCGCCAGCAGCCAAGTAATGGGGGGACAGGGACTATCCTACGAGCAGTACTTC. The V and J genes are TRBV4-1 and TRBJ2-7, with 9 bases that match TRBD1. Germline CDR1 is MGHRA and CDR2 is YSYEKL. V dropped 1 base and J dropped 1; count of bases not matched to a gene: 11. This CDR3 has 18 amino acids.

This chain uses TRBV11-2 with TRBJ1-2; TRBD1 might be the D (6 bases). In germline, CDR1 is SGHAT, CDR2 FQNNGV. V shed 4 bases and J shed 3 bases, with 18 bases lying between them. The CDR3 is 16 amino acids. The CDR3 nucleotides read TGTGCCAGCAGCTCGACAGGCTGGGGCCCTGACTATGGCTACACCTTC. Protein sequence: CASSSTGWGPDYGYTF.

The table lists this clone with many counts. The CDR3 nucleotides read TGTGCCAGCAGGGTACAGGGGGCTGATGAAAAACTGTTTTTT. Translating gives CASRVQGADEKLFF. The chain has TRBV2 and TRBJ1-4; 9 bases align to TRBD1. The CDR3 runs 14 residues. Trimming took 6 bases from V and 6 from J; bases not matched to a gene: 5. Per the germline V gene, CDR1 is SNHLY and CDR2 is FYNNEI.

About this clone itself: This likely comes from a read error, as the CDR3 has no conserved phenylalanine or tryptophan at its end. The chain is built from TRBV5-4 and TRBJ2-7; D remains unclear. Germline-derived CDR1 and CDR2 are SGHNT and YYREEE (reference sequence). The CDR3 runs to 13 residues. With 4 bases removed from V and 1 base from J, the gap between germline ends came to 9 bases. CDR3 sequence reads: CASSQRSSYEQYL. The CDR3 nucleotides read TGTGCCAGCAGCCAGAGGTCGTCCTACGAGCAGTACTTG.

The genes are TRBV7-6 and TRBJ2-6, with 11 bases aligning to TRBD1. Per germline, CDR1 SGHVS and CDR2 FNYEAQ. The CDR3 contains 19 residues. V dropped 0 bases and J dropped 4; count of bases not matched to a gene: 8. For the CDR3, the DNA is TGTGCCAGCAGCTTAGCGAAAGGACAGGGGGCTTCCGGGGCCAACGTCCTGACTTTC. It specifies CASSLAKGQGASGANVLTF.

This chain links TRBV6-2 or TRBV6-3 with TRBJ2-7, with D maybe TRBD1 (5 bases). V was clipped by 0 bases and J by 4 bases, with 7 bases between them. The CDR3 is 13 residues long. Per germline, CDR1 MNHEY and CDR2 SVGEGT. The CDR3 loop is CASSYSTAYEQYF. The CDR3 region has the DNA TGTGCCAGCAGTTACTCGACAGCTTACGAGCAGTACTTC.

V gene TRBV6-6 combines with J gene TRBJ2-5; D may be TRBD1 (5 bases). The CDR3 is made up of 17 amino acids. Germline lookup yields CDR1 MNHNY and CDR2 SVGAGI (reference sequence). V dropped 5 bases and J dropped 5 bases, with 24 bases sitting between them. CDR3 in DNA: TGTGCCAGCAGTCGCGGCACAGGTGGGGAAAAAAGGGAGACCCAGTACTTC. Encoded protein: CASSRGTGGEKRETQYF.

The chain employs TRBV11-3 and TRBJ2-1, with TRBD2 matching 9 bases. Losses at the gene ends were 6 bases for V and 4 bases for J; bases not matched to a gene: 7. The CDR3 length is 15 residues. Germline lookup yields CDR1 SGHNT and CDR2 YENEEA. The CDR3 nucleotides read TGTGCCAGCAGTCTTCTAGCGGGGCAGTACAATGAGCAGTTCTTC. As protein: CASSLLAGQYNEQFF.

The V gene is TRBV5-1, the J gene TRBJ1-4; D remains ambiguous. The V gene lost 1 base and the J gene lost 8 bases, with 18 bases spanning the gap. From germline, CDR1 is SGHRS and CDR2 YFSETQ. The CDR3 has 16 residues. DNA of the CDR3: TGCGCCAGCAGCTTGATAAGCGGATACTCCCAGGAAAAACTGTTTTTT. Translated, it gives CASSLISGYSQEKLFF.

The V gene is TRBV27, the J gene TRBJ1-5; 7 bases agree with TRBD1. CDR1 MNHEY and CDR2 SMNVEV come from the germline V gene (reference sequence). V shed 5 bases and J 4 bases; nucleotides not matched to a gene: 8. The CDR3 loop spans 15 amino acids. CDR3 sequence reads: CASSPDGTANQPQHF. CDR3 nucleotides: TGTGCCAGCAGTCCCGATGGGACAGCGAATCAGCCCCAGCATTTT.

Regarding this clone: This sample also contains other DNA sequences that code for the same CDR3. The chain has TRBV18 and TRBJ2-7; 8 bases match TRBD1. The CDR3 extends over 15 amino acids. Germline trimming cut 2 bases from V and 0 bases from J; bases unmatched to any gene: 3. Germline V CDR1 and CDR2: KGHSH, LQKENI. The CDR3 reads CASSPGQGGSYEQYF. In nucleotides, the CDR3 is TGTGCCAGCTCACCAGGACAGGGAGGCTCCTACGAGCAGTACTTC.

CDR3 sequence: CASSMGRVGTEAFF. The CDR3 DNA sequence: TGTGCCAGTAGTATGGGGAGGGTTGGCACTGAAGCTTTCTTT. The chain couples TRBV19 to TRBJ1-1, with no clear D. The CDR3 is 14 residues long. Between the trimmed V and J ends, which lost 3 bases and 4 bases, there was a span of 12 bases. CDR1 is LNHDA, CDR2 SQIVND, per germline (reference sequence).

The genes are TRBV28 and TRBJ2-1; 11 nucleotides match TRBD2. This CDR3 spans 19 amino acids. V dropped 3 bases and J dropped 0; count of bases not matched to a gene: 10. Germline loops: CDR1 MDHEN, CDR2 SYDVKM. CDR3 bases: TGTGCCAGCAGTTTCCGGCACCTAGCGGGGGGTAGCTCCTACAATGAGCAGTTCTTC. It translates to CASSFRHLAGGSSYNEQFF.

J is TRBJ1-6 and V is TRBV25-1; 9 bases map to TRBD1. The CDR3 sequence is 15 residues long. V trimming: 1 base; J trimming: 7 bases; junction bases outside the gene matches: 2. Germline CDR1 is MGHDK and CDR2 is SYGVNS. The CDR3, as DNA: TGTGCCAGCAGTGAATTTGGGACAGGGAATTCACCCCTCCACTTT. Its protein is CASSEFGTGNSPLHF.

J is TRBJ1-6 and V is TRBV6-4, with D hard to call. There are 13 residues in the CDR3. The germline V and J ends were trimmed by 2 bases and 7 bases, with 6 bases remaining between them. Germline CDR1 MRHNA, CDR2 SNTAGT. CDR3 in DNA: TGTGCCAGCAGTGACCACTCGAATTCACCCCTCCACTTT. Translated, it gives CASSDHSNSPLHF.

The genes are TRBV7-2 and TRBJ1-2; possibly TRBD1 for D (5 bases). Trimming pared 4 bases from V and 1 base from J, leaving 19 bases between. The CDR3 has 17 residues. CDR1 and CDR2 (germline): SGHTA, FQGNSA. This CDR3 reads CASSSFMDTAYNYGYTF. The CDR3 DNA reads as TGTGCCAGCAGCTCGTTTATGGACACAGCCTATAACTATGGCTACACCTTC.

This clone was seen a single time. This chain joins TRBV20-1 and TRBJ2-7; D unclear. The CDR3 extends over 10 amino acids. The V gene lost 0 bases and the J gene lost 7 bases, with 4 bases spanning the gap. CDR1 and CDR2 from the germline V gene are DFQATT and SNEGSKA (reference sequence). The CDR3 DNA reads as TGCAGTGCTAGAGATCGTGAGCAGTACTTC. This gives the protein CSARDREQYF.